Each of the 6 T cell receptor beta chains below was sequenced from the same sample in a study of blood T cell repertoires in COVID-19. Clones were read by immunoSEQ multiplex PCR, and TCRdb kept only the in-frame ones, dropping some. The table has 250,000 or so clones, 84% seen once. The sample was peripheral blood. These TCRs come from a woman aged 40 to 50 who had recovered from COVID-19.

This chain connects TRBV28 to TRBJ1-1; D is uncertain. Germline loops: CDR1 MDHEN, CDR2 SYDVKM. The V and J ends lost 3 bases and 5 bases respectively, with 7 bases between them. The CDR3 runs 12 residues. The CDR3 DNA reads TGTGCCAGCAGTTTTCGCAGGACTGAAGCTTTCTTT. Its translation: CASSFRRTEAFF.

This clone was observed a few times. The CDR3 nucleotides read TGTGCCTGGAACCCGGGGGGCGGCTACACCTTC. This encodes CAWNPGGGYTF. The V call is TRBV30, the J call TRBJ1-2; D perhaps matches TRBD1 (6 bases). In germline, CDR1 is GTSNPN, CDR2 SVGIG (reference sequence). CDR3 size: 11 residues. Between the trimmed V and J ends, which lost 4 bases and 8 bases, there was a span of 11 bases.

The rearrangement joins TRBV25-1 to TRBJ1-1; D is perhaps TRBD1 (6 bases). Trimming took 4 bases from V and 8 from J, leaving 14 bases between them. The germline V gene has CDR1 MGHDK and CDR2 SYGVNS. The CDR3 sequence is 13 residues long. The CDR3 nucleotides are TGTGCCAGCAGTGCATCGTACACAGGGGAAGCTTTCTTT. Its translation is CASSASYTGEAFF.

The chain carries TRBV28 and TRBJ2-7; TRBD2 matches at 15 bases. The V gene's germline CDR1 is MDHEN and CDR2 SYDVKM. The CDR3 covers 18 residues. V lost 4 bases to trimming and J lost 0 bases; unmatched junction nucleotides: 7. CDR3 amino acids: CASSSGLAGGRSSYEQYF. In DNA form, the CDR3 reads TGTGCCAGCAGTTCGGGACTAGCGGGGGGTCGAAGCTCCTACGAGCAGTACTTC.

For this clone: Other nucleotide sequences in the sample specify the same CDR3. The chain has TRBV29-1 and TRBJ2-7, with D possibly matching TRBD2 (5 bases). Germline lookup yields CDR1 SQVTM and CDR2 ANQGSEA. The V end was cut by 5 bases, the J end by 1 base, with 6 bases between. CDR3 length equals 11 residues. The CDR3 loop reads CSVRGSYEQYF. In nucleotides, the CDR3 is TGCAGCGTTCGGGGATCCTACGAGCAGTACTTC.

This clone counts as medium-sized (0.01 to 0.1%). The rearrangement uses TRBV10-3 and TRBJ1-1; D is perhaps TRBD1 (6 bases). CDR1 is ENHRY, CDR2 SYGVKD, per germline. V lost 8 bases, J lost 11 bases, and 18 bases lay in between. This CDR3 has 12 amino acids. The CDR3 DNA sequence: TGTGCCATCGGGGATAGACAGGATGAGGCTTTCTTT. Protein product: CAIGDRQDEAFF.